Listed below are T cell receptor beta chains from one sample, sequenced in a study of CD8+ T cells in alopecia areata. TCRdb keeps only in-frame clones here, not all; method: immunoSEQ multiplex PCR. The repertoire has some 51,000 clones, around 96% of them found once; the top ten carry roughly 24%. Specimen: CD8+ T cells sorted from blood, collected at week 0. Receptors were obtained from a human donor with alopecia areata. CDR3s include the opening cysteine and the closing phenylalanine or tryptophan. A D gene is named only where the DNA matches it firmly. Expanded clones are given a class, and other clones once, few, many or no size at all.

clone_size j_call d_call v_call cdr3_nt cdr3_aa
- TRBJ2-1 - TRBV25-1 TGTGCCAGCAGTGAATACCAAAGGGCGGGACCCCACAATGAGCAGTTCTTC CASSEYQRAGPHNEQFF
- TRBJ1-1 TRBD1 TRBV6-5 TGTGCCAGCAGTCCCCGGGACAGGGAGAACACTGAAGCTTTCTTT CASSPRDRENTEAFF
- TRBJ2-3 - TRBV4-1 TGCGCCAGCAGCCAAGATGCGGGACCCCAGAAGTATTTT CASSQDAGPQKYF
- TRBJ1-6 - TRBV4-2 TGTGCCAGCAGCCAAGATCAGGCGGTTTCCCCCCTCCACTTT CASSQDQAVSPLHF
- TRBJ2-6 - TRBV29-1 TGCAGCGTTGAAGCCGGGGGCTCTGGGGCCAACGTCCTGACTTTC CSVEAGGSGANVLTF
- TRBJ1-2 TRBD1 TRBV27 TGTGCCAGCAGGGGGGGACAGAGCTATGGCTACACCTTC CASRGGQSYGYTF
once TRBJ1-2 - TRBV9 TGTGCCAGCAGCGTAGGAGGTGGGGACTATGGCTACACCTTC CASSVGGGDYGYTF
- TRBJ1-1 - TRBV30 TGTGCCTGGAGTTGGGACGGACCATCTCAGAACACTGAAGCTTTCTTT CAWSWDGPSQNTEAFF
- TRBJ1-5 - TRBV6-1 TGTGCCAGCAGTGAATTCAGGGGACATAGCAATCAGCCCCAGCATTTT CASSEFRGHSNQPQHF
- TRBJ2-5 - TRBV5-6 TGTGCCAGCAGCTTGACTAGTGGAGAGACCCAGTACTTC CASSLTSGETQYF
- TRBJ2-3 - TRBV11-3 TGTGCCAGCAGCATGGGGGGCATGGATACGCAGTATTTT CASSMGGMDTQYF
- TRBJ2-2 - TRBV6-5 TGTGCCAGCAGTTGGGGGGCAGGGAACACCGGGGAGCTGTTTTTT CASSWGAGNTGELFF
- TRBJ2-3 - TRBV7-9 TGTGCCAGCAGCTTAGCCGGAGGGGACAGCTACATGCCCGATACGCAGTATTTT CASSLAGGDSYMPDTQYF
- TRBJ1-5 TRBD1 TRBV27 TGTGCCAGCAGCGACAGGGGTTATAGCAATCAGCCCCAGCATTTT CASSDRGYSNQPQHF
few TRBJ2-7 - TRBV25-1 TGTGCCAGCAGCCTTACAGGGTACGAGCAGTACTTC CASSLTGYEQYF
once TRBJ1-1 - TRBV4-1 TGCGCCAGCAGCCAAGACAGGAACACTGAAGCTTTCTTT CASSQDRNTEAFF
few TRBJ1-2 TRBD1 TRBV7-2 TGTGCCAGCAGCCCTCTTACAGGGGGCTATGGCTACACCTTC CASSPLTGGYGYTF
- TRBJ2-3 TRBD2 TRBV19 TGTGCCAGTAGTATCGGGGGGGGCACAGATACGCAGTATTTT CASSIGGGTDTQYF
- TRBJ2-1 - TRBV5-5 TGTGCCAGCAGCTTGGAGCTGTCCCTCTACAATGAGCAGTTCTTC CASSLELSLYNEQFF
once TRBJ1-2 TRBD1 TRBV5-1 TGCGCCAGCAGCCTGGGGACAGGGGGGAGAACTTATGGCTACACCTTC CASSLGTGGRTYGYTF
- TRBJ2-3 - TRBV7-9 TGTGCCAGCACCCTTAGATCCCCTGAAGAGGGTGGCACAGATACGCAGTATTTT CASTLRSPEEGGTDTQYF
- TRBJ2-5 - TRBV23-1 TGCGCCAGCAGTCAATCGATTGGGGCCAGCTGTGGAGAGACCCAGTACTTC CASSQSIGASCGETQYF
- TRBJ1-1 - TRBV4-3 TGCGCCAGCAGCCAAGATCTCGGACAGCTGAACACTGAAGCTTTCTTT CASSQDLGQLNTEAFF
- TRBJ2-1 - TRBV11-2 TGTGCCAGCAGCTTAAGGGACGGTAATGAGCAGTTCTTC CASSLRDGNEQFF
- TRBJ2-7 - TRBV11-2 TGTGCCAGCAGCTTAACAGGCTACGAGCAGTACTTC CASSLTGYEQYF
- TRBJ2-3 TRBD2 TRBV7-9 TGTGCCAGCAGCTTACCTAGCGGGGGCCCAGCCCTCACAGATACGCAGTATTTT CASSLPSGGPALTDTQYF
- TRBJ2-6 - TRBV4-1 TGCGCCAGCAGCCCTGGCCCCGGGGCCAACGTCCTGACTTTC CASSPGPGANVLTF
- TRBJ2-1 - TRBV6-6 TGTGCCAGCAGCCCCGAAAGACAGTACAATGAGCAGTTCTTC CASSPERQYNEQFF
- TRBJ1-1 - TRBV29-1 TGCAGCGTTGAAGCGTATGGGGGGGCGGCTGAAGCTTTCTTT CSVEAYGGAAEAFF
- TRBJ2-7 TRBD1 TRBV4-2 TGTGCCAGCAGCCAAGAGGAACAGGGGAGCTCCTACGAGCAGTACTTC CASSQEEQGSSYEQYF
once TRBJ2-1 - TRBV27 TGTGCCAGCAGTTTTGGGGGGAGTGAGCAGTTCTTC CASSFGGSEQFF
- TRBJ2-1 TRBD2 TRBV5-1 TGCGCCAGCAGCTTCCTAGGACTAGCGGGGGTTTCATACAATGAGCAGTTCTTC CASSFLGLAGVSYNEQFF
- TRBJ2-7 - TRBV4-3 TGCGCCAGCAGCCAAGATACGGGGTGGGAGCAGTACTTC CASSQDTGWEQYF
- TRBJ2-3 - TRBV27 TGTGCCAGCAGTTCCAGGGCCACAGATACGCAGTATTTT CASSSRATDTQYF
- TRBJ2-7 TRBD2 TRBV7-2 TGTGCCAGCAGCTTCGAAAGGACTAGTTACTCCTACGAGCAGTACTTC CASSFERTSYSYEQYF
- TRBJ2-7 TRBD1 TRBV30 TGTGCCTGGAGCCCGGGACAGGGGGTCGATGAGCAGTACTTC CAWSPGQGVDEQYF
- TRBJ1-6 - TRBV1 TGCACCAGCAGCCAAGATCCAACAGGACAGGGGGCGGAAGGCTATAATTCACCCCTCCACTTT CTSSQDPTGQGAEGYNSPLHF
- TRBJ2-3 - TRBV7-9 TGTGCCAGCAGCTTAGAGGCTCGAGCAGATACGCAGTATTTT CASSLEARADTQYF
- TRBJ2-7 TRBD1 TRBV6-1 TGTGCCAGCAGTGCTTACGGACAGGGGACCCCGCCCTGGGAGCAGTACTTC CASSAYGQGTPPWEQYF
- TRBJ2-3 - TRBV4-1 TGCGCCAGCAGCCTCAAGGGGGGTTCCCCGGATACGCAGTATTTT CASSLKGGSPDTQYF
- TRBJ2-7 - TRBV4-3 TGCGCCAGCAGCCAAGACAGGACCTACGAGCAGTACTTC CASSQDRTYEQYF
- TRBJ2-7 TRBD1 TRBV7-9 TGTGCCAGCAGCTTAAGGGACAGGACCTACGAGCAGTACTTC CASSLRDRTYEQYF
- TRBJ2-7 - TRBV11-2 TGTGCCAGCAGCTTAAACGAGCAGTACTTC CASSLNEQYF
- TRBJ2-7 TRBD2 TRBV9 TGTGCCAGCAGCCCCGGGGTAGCGGGCCATTCCTACGAGCAGTACTTC CASSPGVAGHSYEQYF
- TRBJ2-5 - TRBV2 TGTGCCAGCAGTGTACCAGGTCTGGGAGAGACCCAGTACTTC CASSVPGLGETQYF
- TRBJ2-7 TRBD1 TRBV5-8 TGTGCCAGCAGCTTCGGACAGGGGGCGGACGAGCAGTACTTC CASSFGQGADEQYF
- TRBJ1-1 - TRBV4-3 TGCGCCAGCAGCCAAGACGGACTAGGGAACACTGAAGCTTTCTTT CASSQDGLGNTEAFF
- TRBJ2-7 - TRBV7-9 TGTGCCAGCAGCTCTATGGGGGGGCGTAGCTCCTACGAGCAGTACTTC CASSSMGGRSSYEQYF
- TRBJ2-1 - TRBV29-1 TGCAGCGTTGAAGATCTGGTCGGGAAGTACAATGAGCAGTTCTTC CSVEDLVGKYNEQFF
- TRBJ2-1 - TRBV7-2 TGTGCCAGCAGCATGGGGACGCCCGAGCAGTTCTTC CASSMGTPEQFF
- TRBJ2-5 TRBD2 TRBV15 TGTGCCACCAGCCCACTAGCGGGGACCCAAGAGACCCAGTACTTC CATSPLAGTQETQYF